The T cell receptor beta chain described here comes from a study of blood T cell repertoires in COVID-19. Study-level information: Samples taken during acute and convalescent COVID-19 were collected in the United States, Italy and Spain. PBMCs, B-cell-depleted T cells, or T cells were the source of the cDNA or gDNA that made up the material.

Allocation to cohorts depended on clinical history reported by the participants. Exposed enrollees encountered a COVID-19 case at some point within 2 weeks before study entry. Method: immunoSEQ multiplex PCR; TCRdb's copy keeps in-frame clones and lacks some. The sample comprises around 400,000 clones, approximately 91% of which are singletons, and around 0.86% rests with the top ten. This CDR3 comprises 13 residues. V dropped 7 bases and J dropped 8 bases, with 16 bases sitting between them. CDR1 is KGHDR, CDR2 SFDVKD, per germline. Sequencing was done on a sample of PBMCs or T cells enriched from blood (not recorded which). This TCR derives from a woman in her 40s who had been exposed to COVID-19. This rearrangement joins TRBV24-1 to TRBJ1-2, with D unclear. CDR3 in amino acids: CATRSVGRGGYTF. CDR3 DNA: TGTGCCACCAGAAGCGTGGGGAGAGGCGGCTACACCTTC.